Sequencing of this TCR beta chain was carried out in a study of shared clonotypes between healthy human individuals. At a deep level, the assay was run. Measured with immunoSEQ multiplex PCR; TCRdb has only the in-frame clones, and not every one. Altogether around 1.4 million clones are present, around 98.5% being singletons, with the ten largest covering around 0.38%. Everyone who donated was a Caucasian adult who lived in Nashville, Tennessee. Overall study findings and caveats: With several donors compared, around 4.7% of naive CD4 clonotypes were shared.

Concerning this clone: What it binds is not known.

Germline lookup yields CDR1 SGHNT and CDR2 YENEEA. V shed 5 bases, J shed 4 bases, and the junction held 3 bases outside the gene matches. The CDR3 runs 14 residues. The specimen was naive CD4+ T cells sorted from blood. Subset reported: CD45RA+ positively selected. V gene TRBV11-3 combines with J gene TRBJ2-2; 8 bases match TRBD1. This clonotype was sampled from a man younger than 45 in good health. The CDR3: CASSRQGSTGELFF. CDR3 DNA sequence: TGTGCCAGCAGCAGACAGGGGAGCACCGGGGAGCTGTTTTTT. The full variable domain, rest sourced from reference TRBV11-3 and TRBJ2-2, is EAGVVQSPRYKIIEKKQPVAFWCNPISGHNTLYWYLQNLGQGPELLIRYENEEAVDDSQLPKDRFSAERLKGVDSTLKIQPAELGDSAVYLCASSRQGSTGELFFGEGSRLTVL.